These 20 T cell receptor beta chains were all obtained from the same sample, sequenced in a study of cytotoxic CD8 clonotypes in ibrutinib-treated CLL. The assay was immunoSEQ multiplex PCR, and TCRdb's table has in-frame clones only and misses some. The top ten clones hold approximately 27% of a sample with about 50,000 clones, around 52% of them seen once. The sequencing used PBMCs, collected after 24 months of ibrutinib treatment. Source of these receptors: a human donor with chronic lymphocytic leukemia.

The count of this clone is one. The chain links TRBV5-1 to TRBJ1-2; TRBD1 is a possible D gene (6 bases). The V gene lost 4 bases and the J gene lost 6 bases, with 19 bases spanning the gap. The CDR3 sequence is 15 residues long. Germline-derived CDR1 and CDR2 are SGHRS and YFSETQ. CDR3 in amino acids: CASSLGQIYADGYTF. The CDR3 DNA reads TGCGCCAGCAGCCTCGGACAGATCTATGCGGATGGCTACACCTTC.

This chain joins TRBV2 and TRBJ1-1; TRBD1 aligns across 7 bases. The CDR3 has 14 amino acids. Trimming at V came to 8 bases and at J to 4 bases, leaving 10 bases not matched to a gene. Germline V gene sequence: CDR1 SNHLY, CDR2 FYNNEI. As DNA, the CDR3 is TGTGCCAGCGGCGTGGAGTCAGGGGGCACTGAAGCTTTCTTT. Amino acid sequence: CASGVESGGTEAFF.

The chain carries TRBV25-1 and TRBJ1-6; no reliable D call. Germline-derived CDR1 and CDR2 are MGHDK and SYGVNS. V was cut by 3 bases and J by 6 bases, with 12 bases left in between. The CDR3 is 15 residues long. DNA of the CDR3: TGTGCCAGCAGTGAGGAATCTCTGAGTAATTCACCCCTCCACTTT. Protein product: CASSEESLSNSPLHF.

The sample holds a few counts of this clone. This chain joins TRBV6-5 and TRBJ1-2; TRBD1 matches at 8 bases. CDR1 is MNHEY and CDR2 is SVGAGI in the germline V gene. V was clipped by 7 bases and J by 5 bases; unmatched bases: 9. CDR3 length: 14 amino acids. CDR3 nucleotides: TGTGCCAGCACCCGACAGGGGATAGGGTATGGCTACACCTTC. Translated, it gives CASTRQGIGYGYTF.

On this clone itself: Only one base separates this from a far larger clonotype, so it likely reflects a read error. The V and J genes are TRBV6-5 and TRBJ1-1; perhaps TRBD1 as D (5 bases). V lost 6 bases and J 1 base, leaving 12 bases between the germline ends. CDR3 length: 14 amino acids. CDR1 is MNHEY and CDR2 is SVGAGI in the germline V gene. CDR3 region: CASREGRRNTEAFF. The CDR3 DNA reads TGTGCCAGCAGGGAGGGACGGAGGAACACTGAAGCTTTCTTT.

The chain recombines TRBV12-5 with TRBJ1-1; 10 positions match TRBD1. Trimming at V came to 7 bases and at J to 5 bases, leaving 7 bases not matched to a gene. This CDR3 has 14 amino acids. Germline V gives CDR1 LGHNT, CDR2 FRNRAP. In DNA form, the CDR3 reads TGTGCTAGTGCCTTGGGACAGGGGCGGACTGAAGCTTTCTTT. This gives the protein CASALGQGRTEAFF.

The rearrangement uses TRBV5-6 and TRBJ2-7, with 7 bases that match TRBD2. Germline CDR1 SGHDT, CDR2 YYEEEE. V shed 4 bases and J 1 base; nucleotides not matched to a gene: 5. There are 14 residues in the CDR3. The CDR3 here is CASSPSGESYEQYF. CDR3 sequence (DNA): TGTGCCAGCAGCCCAAGCGGGGAATCCTACGAGCAGTACTTC.

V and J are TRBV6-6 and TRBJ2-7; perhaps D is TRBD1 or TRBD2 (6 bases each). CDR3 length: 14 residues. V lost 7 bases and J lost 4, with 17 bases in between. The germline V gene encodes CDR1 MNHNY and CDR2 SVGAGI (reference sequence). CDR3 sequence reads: CASIAAGGRYEQYF. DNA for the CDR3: TGTGCCAGCATCGCGGCTGGGGGGCGGTACGAGCAGTACTTC.

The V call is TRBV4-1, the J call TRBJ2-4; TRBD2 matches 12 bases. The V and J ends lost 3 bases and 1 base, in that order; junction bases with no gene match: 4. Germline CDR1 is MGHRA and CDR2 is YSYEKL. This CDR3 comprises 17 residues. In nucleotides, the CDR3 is TGCGCCAGCAGCCAGGGACTAGCGGGTGACGCCAAAAACATTCAGTACTTC. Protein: CASSQGLAGDAKNIQYF.

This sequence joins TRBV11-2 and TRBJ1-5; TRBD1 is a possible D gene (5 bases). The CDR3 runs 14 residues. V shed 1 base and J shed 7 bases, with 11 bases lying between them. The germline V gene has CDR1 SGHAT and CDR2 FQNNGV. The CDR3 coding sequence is TGTGCCAGCAGCTTAGGGCAGGGTGGCCAGCCCCAGCATTTT. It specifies CASSLGQGGQPQHF.

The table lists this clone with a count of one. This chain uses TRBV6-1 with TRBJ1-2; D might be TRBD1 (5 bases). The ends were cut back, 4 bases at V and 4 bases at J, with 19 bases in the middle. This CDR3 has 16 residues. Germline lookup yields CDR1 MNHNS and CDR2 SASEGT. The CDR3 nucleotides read TGTGCCAGCAGTGGACTTCCAGGGAAGAGCCTCTATGGCTACACCTTC. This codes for CASSGLPGKSLYGYTF.

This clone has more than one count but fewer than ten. Here the CDR3 reads CASSFPGPISGNTIYF. As DNA, the CDR3 is TGTGCCAGCAGCTTCCCGGGACCCATCTCTGGAAACACCATATATTTT. V usage is TRBV7-9 and J usage is TRBJ1-3; possible D gene TRBD1, 5 bases. CDR1 and CDR2 (germline): SEHNR, FQNEAQ (reference sequence). V lost 3 bases to trimming and J lost 0 bases, with 12 bases between them. The CDR3 is 16 amino acids.

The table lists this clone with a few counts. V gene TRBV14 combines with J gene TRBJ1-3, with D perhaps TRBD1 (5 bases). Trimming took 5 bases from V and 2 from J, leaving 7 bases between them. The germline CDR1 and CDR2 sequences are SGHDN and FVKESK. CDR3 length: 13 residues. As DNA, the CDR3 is TGTGCCAGCAGCGGGACGGCTGGAAACACCATATATTTT. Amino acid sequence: CASSGTAGNTIYF.

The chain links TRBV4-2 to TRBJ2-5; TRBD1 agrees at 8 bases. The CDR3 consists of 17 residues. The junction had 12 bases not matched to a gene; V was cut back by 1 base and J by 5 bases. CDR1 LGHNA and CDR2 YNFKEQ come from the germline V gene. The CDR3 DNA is TGTGCCAGCAGCCAAGCTCCCTTAGGACAGGGTACTGAGACCCAGTACTTC. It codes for CASSQAPLGQGTETQYF.

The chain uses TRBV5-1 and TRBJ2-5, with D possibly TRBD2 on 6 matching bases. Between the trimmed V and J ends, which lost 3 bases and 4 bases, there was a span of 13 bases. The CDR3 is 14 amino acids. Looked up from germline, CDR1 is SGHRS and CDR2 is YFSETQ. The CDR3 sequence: CASSSNVGGETQYF. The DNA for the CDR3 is TGCGCCAGCAGCTCGAATGTGGGAGGAGAGACCCAGTACTTC. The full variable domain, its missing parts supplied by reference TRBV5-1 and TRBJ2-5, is KAGVTQTPRYLIKTRGQQVTLSCSPISGHRSVSWYQQTPGQGLQFLFEYFSETQRNKGNFPGRFSGRQFSNSRSEMNVSTLELGDSALYLCASSSNVGGETQYFGPGTRLLVL.

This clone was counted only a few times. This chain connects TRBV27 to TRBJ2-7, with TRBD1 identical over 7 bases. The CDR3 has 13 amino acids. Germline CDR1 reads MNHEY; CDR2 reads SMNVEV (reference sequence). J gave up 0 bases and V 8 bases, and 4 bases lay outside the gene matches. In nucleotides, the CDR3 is TGTGCCAGCGCACGGGACAGCTCCTACGAGCAGTACTTC. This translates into CASARDSSYEQYF.

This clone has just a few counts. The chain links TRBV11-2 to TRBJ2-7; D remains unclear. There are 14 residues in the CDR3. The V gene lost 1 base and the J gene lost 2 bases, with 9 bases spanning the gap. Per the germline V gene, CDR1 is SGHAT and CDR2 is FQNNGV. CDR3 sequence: CASSLGAGTYEQYF. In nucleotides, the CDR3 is TGTGCCAGCAGCTTAGGGGCTGGCACCTACGAGCAGTACTTC.

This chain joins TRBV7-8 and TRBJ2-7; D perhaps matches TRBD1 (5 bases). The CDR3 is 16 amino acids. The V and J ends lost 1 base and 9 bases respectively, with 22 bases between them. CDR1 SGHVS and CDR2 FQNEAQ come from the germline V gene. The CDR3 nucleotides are TGTGCCAGCAGCTTAGGGACGGACACGGTGGCTTCTGTGCAGTACTTC. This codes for CASSLGTDTVASVQYF.

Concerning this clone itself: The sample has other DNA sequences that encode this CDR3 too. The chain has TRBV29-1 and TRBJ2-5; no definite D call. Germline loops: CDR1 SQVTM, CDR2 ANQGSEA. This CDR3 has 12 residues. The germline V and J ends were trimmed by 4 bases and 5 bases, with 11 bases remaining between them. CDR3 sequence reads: CSVVAGKETQYF. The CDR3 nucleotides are TGCAGCGTTGTCGCAGGAAAGGAGACCCAGTACTTC.

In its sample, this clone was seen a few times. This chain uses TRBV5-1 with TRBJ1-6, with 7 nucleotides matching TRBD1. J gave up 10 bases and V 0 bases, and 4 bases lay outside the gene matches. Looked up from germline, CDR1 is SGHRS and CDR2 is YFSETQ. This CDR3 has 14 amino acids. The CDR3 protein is CASSLEGQTSPLHF. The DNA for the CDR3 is TGCGCCAGCAGCTTGGAGGGACAGACCTCACCCCTCCACTTT. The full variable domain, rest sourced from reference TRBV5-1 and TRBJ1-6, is KAGVTQTPRYLIKTRGQQVTLSCSPISGHRSVSWYQQTPGQGLQFLFEYFSETQRNKGNFPGRFSGRQFSNSRSEMNVSTLELGDSALYLCASSLEGQTSPLHFGNGTRLTVT.